This TCR beta chain was sequenced for a study of T cell changes during pregnancy in multiple sclerosis. The CDR3 spans 18 residues. V lost 1 base to trimming and J lost 1 base; unmatched junction nucleotides: 11. Germline V gene sequence: CDR1 SEHNR, CDR2 FQNEAQ (reference sequence). TCRdb keeps only in-frame clones here, not all; method: immunoSEQ multiplex PCR. The data show some 69,000 clones, about 90% seen once. The rearrangement uses TRBV7-9 and TRBJ2-5; 8 positions agree with TRBD1. Sequencing was performed on peripheral blood, taken in the second trimester of pregnancy. The source of this sequence is a female donor in good health, enrolled as a control in a pregnancy study. The CDR3 reads CASSLVGPWDRTQETQYF. The DNA for the CDR3 is TGTGCCAGCAGCTTAGTGGGACCGTGGGACAGGACCCAAGAGACCCAGTACTTC.